The 20 T cell receptor beta chains given below trace back to one sample, sequenced in a study of cytomegalovirus exposure and HLA in healthy donors. The primer mix had 60 Vbeta and 13 Jbeta primers. The data were produced by immunoSEQ multiplex PCR, yet TCRdb's version contains in-frame clones alone and is incomplete. Of roughly 160,000 clones listed, approximately 81% were seen once; the top ten hold around 2.5%. The sample was PBMCs. The receptors were gathered from a female donor in good health and CMV-seronegative.

V and J are TRBV6-5 and TRBJ1-2, with TRBD1 identical over 8 bases. There are 15 residues in the CDR3. V trimming: 6 bases; J trimming: 2 bases; junction bases outside the gene matches: 8. The germline V gene has CDR1 MNHEY and CDR2 SVGAGI. CDR3 region: CASRTQGAGNYGYTF. CDR3 DNA sequence: TGTGCCAGCAGAACCCAGGGGGCTGGGAACTATGGCTACACCTTC.

This clone occurred a few times. The chain is built from TRBV11-2 and TRBJ2-5; possibly TRBD1 for D (5 bases). The CDR3 extends over 15 amino acids. Germline V gives CDR1 SGHAT, CDR2 FQNNGV. V lost 3 bases and J 5 bases, leaving 16 bases between the germline ends. CDR3 bases: TGTGCCAGCAGCTTGTGGGATCGTAGGGGCGAGACCCAGTACTTC. This gives the protein CASSLWDRRGETQYF.

This chain uses TRBV7-3 with TRBJ2-1, with TRBD2 identical over 9 bases. The V segment lost 2 bases and the J segment 7 bases; nucleotides outside the gene matches: 6. The CDR3 extends over 15 amino acids. Germline CDR1 is SGHTA and CDR2 is FQGTGA. The CDR3 coding sequence is TGTGCCAGCAGCTTAGTAGCGGGAGTTTCTAATGAGCAGTTCTTC. The encoded protein is CASSLVAGVSNEQFF.

Details on this clone: The same CDR3 arises from other DNA sequences in this sample as well. The chain combines TRBV30 with TRBJ1-1; 7 nucleotides line up with TRBD1. This CDR3 has 12 residues. Germline V gene lookup returns CDR1 GTSNPN and CDR2 SVGIG (reference sequence). The V gene end was trimmed by 5 bases and the J gene end by 5 bases; junction bases not matched to a gene: 5. CDR3 coding DNA: TGTGCCTGGCGACAGGGAAATACTGAAGCTTTCTTT. Translation gives CAWRQGNTEAFF.

The gene calls are TRBV5-4 and TRBJ2-5; 10 bases fit TRBD1. The CDR3 has 13 amino acids. The V segment lost 7 bases and the J segment 4 bases; nucleotides outside the gene matches: 4. In germline, CDR1 is SGHNT, CDR2 YYREEE (reference sequence). The CDR3 DNA sequence: TGTGCCAGCGGCCGGGACAGGGGAGAGACCCAGTACTTC. Translation: CASGRDRGETQYF.

This clone was detected once. The J gene is TRBJ1-2, the V gene TRBV11-2; 9 nucleotides agree with TRBD1. The CDR3 has 13 residues. The V gene's germline CDR1 is SGHAT and CDR2 FQNNGV. The V gene end was trimmed by 5 bases and the J gene end by 12 bases; junction bases not matched to a gene: 10. The CDR3 nucleotides read TGTGCCAGCAGCCTACGGGGGGACAGGGTGGACACCTTC. This gives the protein CASSLRGDRVDTF.

The V and J genes are TRBV4-3 and TRBJ2-7; tentatively, D is TRBD1 (5 bases). CDR3 length equals 15 residues. V was cut by 0 bases and J by 0 bases, with 9 bases left in between. Germline V gene data show CDR1 as LGHNA and CDR2 as YSLEER. CDR3 amino acids: CASSQDTGISYEQYF. Here the CDR3 DNA reads TGCGCCAGCAGCCAAGATACAGGAATCTCCTACGAGCAGTACTTC.

This chain uses TRBV6-1 with TRBJ2-7, with D unresolved. This CDR3 comprises 11 residues. The germline V gene encodes CDR1 MNHNS and CDR2 SASEGT. Trimming pared 6 bases from V and 1 base from J, leaving 4 bases between. CDR3 in DNA: TGTGCCAGCAGCGCGTCCTACGAGCAGTACTTC. This sequence encodes CASSASYEQYF.

This clone was seen once. The V and J genes are TRBV30 and TRBJ1-5, with no clear D. Germline V gene data show CDR1 as GTSNPN and CDR2 as SVGIG (reference sequence). V was clipped by 2 bases and J by 3 bases, with 8 bases between them. CDR3 length: 13 amino acids. This chain's CDR3 is CAWSFRNNQPQHF. The CDR3 DNA follows: TGTGCCTGGAGTTTCAGGAACAATCAGCCCCAGCATTTT.

The chain is built from TRBV10-3 and TRBJ2-5, with 13 bases fitting TRBD2. With 5 bases clipped from V and 5 bases from J, the junction kept 5 bases outside the gene matches. This CDR3 comprises 15 residues. In germline, CDR1 is ENHRY, CDR2 SYGVKD. The CDR3 is CAISPGTSGAETQYF. The CDR3 DNA sequence: TGTGCCATCAGTCCTGGGACTAGCGGGGCGGAGACCCAGTACTTC.

The chain has TRBV6-5 and TRBJ2-1, with TRBD2 matching 9 bases. The CDR3 runs to 14 residues. The V gene's germline CDR1 is MNHEY and CDR2 SVGAGI. The J segment lost 8 bases and the V segment lost 5 bases, leaving 7 bases of the junction unmatched. The CDR3 sequence is CASSSSGRGDEQFF. DNA for the CDR3: TGTGCCAGCAGTAGTAGCGGGAGAGGGGATGAGCAGTTCTTC.

V gene TRBV19 combines with J gene TRBJ1-4, with TRBD1 matching over 7 bases. This CDR3 comprises 13 residues. CDR1 is LNHDA, CDR2 SQIVND, per germline (reference sequence). The ends lost 5 bases at V and 8 bases at J; junction bases unmatched: 5. CDR3 DNA sequence: TGTGCCAGTAGTTCGACGGACAGGGAAAAACTGTTTTTT. Residues: CASSSTDREKLFF. Looking up the rest from reference TRBV19 and TRBJ1-4 gives the full variable domain: DGGITQSPKYLFRKEGQNVTLSCEQNLNHDAMYWYRQDPGQGLRLIYYSQIVNDFQKGDIAEGYSVSREKKESFPLTVTSAQKNPTAFYLCASSSTDREKLFFGSGTQLSVL.

The count of this clone is one. The V and J genes are TRBV28 and TRBJ2-3, with D unresolved. Between the trimmed V and J ends, which lost 8 bases and 4 bases, there was a span of 10 bases. The CDR3 consists of 12 residues. Germline V CDR1 and CDR2: MDHEN, SYDVKM. CDR3 residues: CASSLIADTQYF. CDR3 DNA: TGTGCCAGCTCCTTAATAGCAGATACGCAGTATTTT.

The rearrangement uses TRBV6-6 and TRBJ2-1; D is undetermined. CDR3 size: 10 residues. Per germline, CDR1 MNHNY and CDR2 SVGAGI (reference sequence). Deletions cut 6 bases from V and 10 bases from J, with 7 bases between. The CDR3 protein is CASRHVEQFF. In DNA, the CDR3 is TGTGCCAGCAGACACGTCGAGCAGTTCTTC.

V is TRBV4-1 and J is TRBJ2-7; 11 bases are a match to TRBD2. The germline CDR1 and CDR2 sequences are MGHRA and YSYEKL. This CDR3 is built from 15 residues. With V trimmed by 2 bases and J by 6 bases, 6 bases remained unmatched. The CDR3 sequence is CASSQLTSGSVEQYF. DNA for the CDR3: TGCGCCAGCAGCCAACTTACTAGCGGGAGCGTCGAGCAGTACTTC.

The V call is TRBV27, the J call TRBJ2-7, with TRBD2 as a possible D gene (7 bases). The germline V gene has CDR1 MNHEY and CDR2 SMNVEV (reference sequence). The CDR3 sequence is 13 residues long. Trimming removed 8 bases from V and 2 bases from J, with 13 bases in between. The CDR3: CASRRGAAYEQYF. As DNA, the CDR3 is TGTGCCAGCCGCCGGGGGGCTGCCTACGAGCAGTACTTC.

The gene calls are TRBV5-1 and TRBJ1-4; D not resolved. Looked up from germline, CDR1 is SGHRS and CDR2 is YFSETQ. V lost 0 bases, J lost 8 bases, and 11 bases lay in between. This CDR3 region has 14 residues. Written as DNA, the CDR3 is TGCGCCAGCAGCTTGGAGATGGGAGGGGAAAAACTGTTTTTT. Its translation is CASSLEMGGEKLFF.

CDR3 sequence reads: CASSHPRGTDNTEAFF. CDR3 DNA sequence: TGCGCCAGCAGCCACCCGCGGGGGACTGATAACACTGAAGCTTTCTTT. V usage is TRBV4-1 and J usage is TRBJ1-1, with D maybe TRBD1 (5 bases). The V gene lost 3 bases and the J gene lost 2 bases, with 16 bases spanning the gap. Germline V gene data show CDR1 as MGHRA and CDR2 as YSYEKL. CDR3 size: 16 residues.

The rearrangement links TRBV7-2 to TRBJ2-1; 9 bases are shared with TRBD1. V was clipped by 5 bases and J by 7 bases; unmatched bases: 6. CDR3 length equals 14 residues. Germline CDR1 SGHTA, CDR2 FQGNSA. For the CDR3, the DNA is TGTGCCAGCAGCACCGGGACAGGGTGGAATGAGCAGTTCTTC. Protein product: CASSTGTGWNEQFF.

V and J are TRBV29-1 and TRBJ2-1; 9 positions match TRBD2. Germline trimming cut 4 bases from V and 5 bases from J; bases unmatched to any gene: 3. There are 13 residues in the CDR3. Germline V lookup: CDR1 SQVTM, CDR2 ANQGSEA. The chain's CDR3 is CSVAGGGDNEQFF. The CDR3 DNA reads TGCAGCGTTGCGGGCGGGGGGGACAATGAGCAGTTCTTC.